These T cell receptor beta chains were read from a single sample in a study of beta chain features in type 1 diabetes. The data were produced by immunoSEQ multiplex PCR, yet TCRdb's version contains in-frame clones alone and is incomplete. Of over 350,000 clones in the sample, over 12% were seen once. Sequencing was done on a sample of naive CD4+ T cells from blood. These receptors came from a woman under 30 in good health. Each CDR3 is given with its conserved first and last residue. A D gene is named only where the DNA matches it firmly. A row's size may be missing; if present it is once, few, many or a size class.

d_call	v_call	j_call	clone_size	cdr3_aa	cdr3_nt
TRBD2	TRBV2	TRBJ2-5	few	CASSGDRLAVEETQYF	TGTGCCAGCAGTGGAGACAGACTAGCGGTAGAAGAGACCCAGTACTTC
TRBD2	TRBV29-1	TRBJ2-3	NA	CSVDAGVVDTQYF	TGCAGCGTTGACGCGGGAGTGGTAGATACGCAGTATTTT
TRBD2	TRBV29-1	TRBJ2-3	few	CSVNGLAGAFTDTQYF	TGCAGCGTCAACGGACTAGCGGGAGCGTTCACAGATACGCAGTATTTT
NA	TRBV7-2	TRBJ2-2	few	CASSPQGSGELFF	TGTGCCAGCAGCCCTCAGGGGTCCGGGGAGCTGTTTTTT
NA	TRBV7-9	TRBJ2-3	NA	CASSWGGTDTQYF	TGTGCCAGCAGCTGGGGCGGCACAGATACGCAGTATTTT
NA	TRBV18	TRBJ2-2	few	CASSPQGTGELFF	TGTGCCAGCTCACCTCAGGGCACCGGGGAGCTGTTTTTT
TRBD1	TRBV2	TRBJ1-5	few	CASSVRGSNQPQHF	TGTGCCAGCAGTGTCAGGGGGTCTAATCAGCCCCAGCATTTT
TRBD1	TRBV6-5	TRBJ2-5	NA	CASIDQGAGETQYF	TGTGCCAGCATTGACCAGGGGGCCGGGGAGACCCAGTACTTC
NA	TRBV7-3	TRBJ2-1	NA	CASSLPGSYNEQFF	TGTGCCAGCAGCTTACCGGGTTCCTACAATGAGCAGTTCTTC
NA	TRBV5-8	TRBJ2-1	once	CASSLQLYNEQFF	TGTGCCAGCAGCTTGCAGTTATACAATGAGCAGTTCTTC
TRBD1	TRBV30	TRBJ1-1	NA	CAWSNRDRGLGNTEAFF	TGTGCCTGGAGCAACCGGGACAGGGGATTAGGAAATACTGAAGCTTTCTTT
TRBD1	TRBV25-1	TRBJ2-7	few	CASRAGQGYYEQYF	TGTGCCAGCAGGGCGGGACAGGGATACTACGAGCAGTACTTC
TRBD2	TRBV5-1	TRBJ2-1	NA	CASSRFTLAGAGNEQFF	TGCGCCAGCAGCCGCTTCACTCTAGCGGGAGCGGGTAATGAGCAGTTCTTC
TRBD2	TRBV18	TRBJ2-2	NA	CASSPGLLAGAPGELFF	TGTGCCAGCTCACCGGGATTACTAGCGGGAGCACCCGGGGAGCTGTTTTTT
NA	TRBV30	TRBJ2-1	NA	CALASRIRKTEQFF	TGTGCCTTGGCCTCGCGGATTAGGAAGACTGAGCAGTTCTTC
NA	TRBV29-1	TRBJ1-1	NA	CSVDRGTPEAFF	TGCAGCGTTGATCGGGGGACGCCTGAAGCTTTCTTT